Presented here are 15 T cell receptor beta chains from one specimen sequenced in a study of blood T cell repertoires in COVID-19. Clones were sequenced by immunoSEQ multiplex PCR, and TCRdb holds only the in-frame ones, with some missing. The sample carries 130,000 to 150,000 clones, 79% recorded once. The sample consisted of peripheral blood. These receptors originate from a man in his fifties or sixties with acute or convalescent COVID-19.

V usage is TRBV6-6 and J usage is TRBJ2-7, with D unclear. The length of the CDR3 is 13 residues. V was cut by 8 bases and J by 5 bases, with 16 bases left in between. Germline CDR1 is MNHNY and CDR2 is SVGAGI (reference sequence). The CDR3 DNA reads TGTGCCAGCCTCGATCGGCGGCGCGACGAGCAGTACTTC. It is translated as CASLDRRRDEQYF.

This clone was observed a single time. V usage is TRBV7-2 and J usage is TRBJ1-3, with 8 bases matching TRBD1. In germline, CDR1 is SGHTA, CDR2 FQGNSA. Trimming at V came to 5 bases and at J to 0 bases, leaving 6 bases not matched to a gene. The CDR3 is 16 amino acids. CDR3 loop: CASSARQGTSGNTIYF. The CDR3 DNA reads TGTGCCAGCAGCGCACGACAGGGGACCTCTGGAAACACCATATATTTT. The full variable domain, rest sourced from reference TRBV7-2 and TRBJ1-3, is GAGVSQSPSNKVTEKGKDVELRCDPISGHTALYWYRQSLGQGLEFLIYFQGNSAPDKSGLPSDRFSAERTGGSVSTLTIQRTQQEDSAVYLCASSARQGTSGNTIYFGEGSWLTVV.

The chain couples TRBV25-1 to TRBJ2-5; 10 bases are shared with TRBD2. The germline V gene has CDR1 MGHDK and CDR2 SYGVNS. V lost 2 bases and J lost 4; bases outside the gene matches: 4. CDR3 size: 15 residues. The CDR3 is CASSERSGRAETQYF. In DNA form, the CDR3 reads TGTGCCAGCAGTGAACGCAGCGGGAGGGCAGAGACCCAGTACTTC.

The chain couples TRBV30 to TRBJ2-5; possible D gene TRBD2, 5 bases. The CDR3 runs to 12 residues. V dropped 8 bases and J dropped 4 bases, with 14 bases sitting between them. Germline CDR1 is GTSNPN and CDR2 is SVGIG (reference sequence). The CDR3 here is CASTSLGETQYF. The CDR3 DNA follows: TGTGCCAGCACTAGTTTGGGAGAGACCCAGTACTTC.

About this clone itself: The junction differs from germline at one of its ends, possibly a read error. The chain couples TRBV30 to TRBJ2-7; the D gene is possibly TRBD1 (6 bases). Germline values: CDR1 GTSNPN, CDR2 SVGIG (reference sequence). The CDR3 is made up of 11 amino acids. This CDR3 is CAWSTGPGAHF. CDR3 DNA sequence: TGTGCCTGGAGTACAGGGCCAGGGGCGCACTTC.

This chain uses TRBV5-5 with TRBJ1-6; D possibly corresponds to TRBD1 (5 bases). V was trimmed by 4 bases and J by 9 bases, leaving 14 bases between them. Per the germline V gene, CDR1 is SGHKS and CDR2 is YYEKEE (reference sequence). This CDR3 region has 14 residues. CDR3 sequence (DNA): TGTGCCAGCAGCCCCGGGGGGGTCGGTTCACCCCTCCACTTT. Translated, it gives CASSPGGVGSPLHF.

This clone appeared once. The chain employs TRBV19 and TRBJ2-5, with D possibly being TRBD1 (5 bases). Germline CDR1 LNHDA, CDR2 SQIVND (reference sequence). V was shortened by 10 bases and J by 1 base, with 16 bases between the two germline ends. There are 14 residues in the CDR3. The CDR3: CATSSSGIQETQYF. Written as DNA, the CDR3 is TGTGCCACCTCCAGTTCAGGGATCCAAGAGACCCAGTACTTC.

The V gene is TRBV6-2 or TRBV6-3, the J gene TRBJ1-2; 8 bases agree with TRBD1. CDR1 MNHEY and CDR2 SVGEGT come from the germline V gene. The CDR3 is 15 residues long. After removal of 4 bases from V and 3 bases from J, the junction contained 7 bases not matched to a gene. The CDR3 reads CASSSPETGDYGYTF. As DNA, the CDR3 is TGTGCCAGCAGTTCCCCCGAGACAGGGGACTATGGCTACACCTTC.

This chain joins TRBV18 and TRBJ2-1; 7 bases fit TRBD2. The CDR3 totals 19 residues. The junction had 14 bases not matched to a gene; V was cut back by 3 bases and J by 0 bases. Germline CDR1 reads KGHSH; CDR2 reads LQKENI. In nucleotides, the CDR3 is TGTGCCAGCTCACCGAAGGACCCGGCCAGCGGGATCTCCTACAATGAGCAGTTCTTC. Its protein is CASSPKDPASGISYNEQFF.

The chain is built from TRBV4-3 and TRBJ1-2; 10 bases map to TRBD1. V was clipped by 1 base and J by 4 bases; unmatched bases: 3. The CDR3 consists of 15 residues. Germline CDR1 is LGHNA and CDR2 is YSLEER. The CDR3 DNA reads as TGCGCCAGCAGCCAAGGACAGGGGGCGAGCTATGGCTACACCTTC. Its translation is CASSQGQGASYGYTF.

The chain is built from TRBV7-2 and TRBJ1-5; maybe TRBD1 (6 bases). The CDR3 has 16 residues. Germline CDR1 is SGHTA and CDR2 is FQGNSA. The germline V and J ends were trimmed by 1 base and 6 bases, with 16 bases remaining between them. The CDR3 reads CASSLGGGLRTQPQHF. CDR3 nucleotide sequence: TGTGCCAGCAGCTTAGGTGGGGGCTTGCGGACTCAGCCCCAGCATTTT.

The genes are TRBV19 and TRBJ1-6; the D is unclear. This CDR3 comprises 13 residues. The germline V and J ends were trimmed by 4 bases and 7 bases, with 8 bases remaining between them. The germline CDR1 and CDR2 sequences are LNHDA and SQIVND (reference sequence). The CDR3 nucleotides are TGTGCCAGTAGTACCGCGGGGAATTCACCCCTCCACTTT. It specifies CASSTAGNSPLHF.

The chain links TRBV3-1 (or the pseudogene TRBV3-2) to TRBJ1-1; D remains ambiguous. Per the germline V gene, CDR1 is LGHDT and CDR2 is YNNKEL (reference sequence). This CDR3 has 14 amino acids. Trimming left V 4 bases short and J 1 base short, with 10 bases between. Here the CDR3 reads CASSRIAGNTEAFF. For the CDR3, the DNA is TGTGCCAGCAGCCGGATCGCAGGGAACACTGAAGCTTTCTTT.

This clone was counted a single time. The chain links TRBV7-2 to TRBJ1-4, with 9 bases fitting TRBD1. Germline-derived CDR1 and CDR2 are SGHTA and FQGNSA. The CDR3 runs to 15 residues. Trimming cost V 0 bases and J 8 bases; bases outside gene matches: 4. CDR3 DNA sequence: TGTGCCAGCAGCTTAGCGGGACAGGGTTACGAAAAACTGTTTTTT. Encoded protein: CASSLAGQGYEKLFF.

The chain combines TRBV2 with TRBJ1-1; no clear D gene. There are 14 residues in the CDR3. Trimming shortened V by 5 bases and J by 0 bases, and 10 bases separated the two germline ends. CDR1 SNHLY and CDR2 FYNNEI come from the germline V gene. The CDR3 region is CASSPRVMNTEAFF. CDR3 DNA: TGTGCCAGCAGTCCGAGGGTAATGAACACTGAAGCTTTCTTT.